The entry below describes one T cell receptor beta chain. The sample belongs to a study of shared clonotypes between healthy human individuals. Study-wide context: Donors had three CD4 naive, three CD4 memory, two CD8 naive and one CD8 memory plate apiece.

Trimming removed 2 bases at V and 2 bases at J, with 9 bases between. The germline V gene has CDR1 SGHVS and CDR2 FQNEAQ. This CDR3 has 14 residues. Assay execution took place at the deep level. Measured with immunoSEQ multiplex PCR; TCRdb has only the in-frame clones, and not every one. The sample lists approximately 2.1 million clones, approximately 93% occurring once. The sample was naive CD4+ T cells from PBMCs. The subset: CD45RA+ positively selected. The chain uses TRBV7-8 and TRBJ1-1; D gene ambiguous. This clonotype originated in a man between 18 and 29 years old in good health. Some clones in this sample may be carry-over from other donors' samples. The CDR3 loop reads CASSLRRENTEAFF. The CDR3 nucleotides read TGTGCCAGCAGCTTAAGGCGGGAAAACACTGAAGCTTTCTTT.